The 15 T cell receptor beta chains presented below share a single source sample, sequenced in a study of OX40 agonist ivuxolimab in advanced cancers. Assay: immunoSEQ multiplex PCR; the TCRdb copy retains only in-frame clones and omits some. The repertoire holds fewer than 75,000 clones, with around 90% as singletons. The input for sequencing was CD4+ or CD8+ T cells sorted from blood, taken in a trial of the OX40 agonist ivuxolimab. The receptor source for this set is an adult with an advanced solid tumor such as melanoma, head and neck, liver or kidney cancer.

The chain combines TRBV5-1 with TRBJ1-2; 12 bases agree with TRBD1. The CDR3 length is 16 residues. The V segment lost 4 bases and the J segment 4 bases; nucleotides outside the gene matches: 8. From germline, CDR1 is SGHRS and CDR2 YFSETQ. The CDR3 protein is CASSLGQGASGYGYTF. CDR3 in DNA: TGCGCCAGCAGCCTGGGACAGGGGGCGTCTGGCTATGGCTACACCTTC.

CDR3 coding DNA: TGTGCCAGCGGCCACGCAAACACAGATACGCAGTATTTT. It specifies CASGHANTDTQYF. The rearrangement uses TRBV25-1 and TRBJ2-3; unclear D gene. Germline lookup yields CDR1 MGHDK and CDR2 SYGVNS. V gave up 8 bases and J gave up 2 bases, with 11 bases separating them. The CDR3 is 13 residues long.

The J gene is TRBJ1-1, the V gene TRBV7-2; D remains ambiguous. There are 14 residues in the CDR3. The germline CDR1 and CDR2 sequences are SGHTA and FQGNSA. Trimming pared 1 base from V and 1 base from J, leaving 7 bases between. For the CDR3, the DNA is TGTGCCAGCAGCTTAGTGCCAGAGAACACTGAAGCTTTCTTT. It specifies CASSLVPENTEAFF. Using reference TRBV7-2 and TRBJ1-1 for the parts outside the CDR3, the full variable domain is GAGVSQSPSNKVTEKGKDVELRCDPISGHTALYWYRQSLGQGLEFLIYFQGNSAPDKSGLPSDRFSAERTGGSVSTLTIQRTQQEDSAVYLCASSLVPENTEAFFGQGTRLTVV.

The chain has TRBV4-2 and TRBJ2-7; no clear D gene. Germline-derived CDR1 and CDR2 are LGHNA and YNFKEQ. V was shortened by 0 bases and J by 3 bases, with 9 bases between the two germline ends. The CDR3 runs to 14 residues. As DNA, the CDR3 is TGTGCCAGCAGCCAAGATCTTCATAACTACGAGCAGTACTTC. Its protein product is CASSQDLHNYEQYF.

This clone was observed a single time. The CDR3 DNA reads as TGTGCCACCGGTAGCGGGAGGGACGTTGAGCAGTTCTTC. It yields the protein CATGSGRDVEQFF. This sequence joins TRBV15 and TRBJ2-1; 11 bases agree with TRBD2. Germline V gene sequence: CDR1 LNHNV, CDR2 YYDKDF (reference sequence). J was trimmed by 9 bases and V by 8 bases; bases with no gene match: 6. This CDR3 has 13 residues.

V is TRBV2 and J is TRBJ1-2; D gene ambiguous. Trimming took 2 bases from V and 8 from J, leaving 9 bases between them. The CDR3 contains 12 residues. Germline values: CDR1 SNHLY, CDR2 FYNNEI. CDR3 sequence: CASSELFAGYTF. In DNA form, the CDR3 reads TGTGCCAGCAGTGAACTCTTCGCCGGCTACACCTTC.

This clone was detected once. The chain is built from TRBV6-5 and TRBJ2-2; TRBD1 matches at 9 bases. V dropped 6 bases and J dropped 6; count of bases not matched to a gene: 5. Germline CDR1 and CDR2: MNHEY and SVGAGI. The CDR3 extends over 14 amino acids. CDR3 sequence: CASSPDRGAGELFF. As DNA, the CDR3 is TGTGCCAGCAGCCCCGACAGGGGGGCCGGGGAGCTGTTTTTT.

As concerns this clone: This specimen includes other DNA sequences encoding the same CDR3. The chain joins TRBV10-3 to TRBJ2-1, with 12 bases matching TRBD2. V gave up 9 bases and J gave up 4 bases; unmatched junction bases: 1. The CDR3 extends over 13 amino acids. Looked up from germline, CDR1 is ENHRY and CDR2 is SYGVKD. CDR3 nucleotides: TGTGCCATTGGGACTAGCGGGTACAATGAGCAGTTCTTC. Amino acid sequence: CAIGTSGYNEQFF.

The rearrangement uses TRBV2 and TRBJ2-5; 8 nucleotides agree with TRBD1. The V and J ends lost 5 bases and 5 bases, in that order; junction bases with no gene match: 7. CDR3 length equals 14 residues. Germline CDR1 and CDR2: SNHLY and FYNNEI. CDR3 nucleotide sequence: TGTGCCAGCAGTACGACAGGGGTGGTGGAGACCCAGTACTTC. This encodes CASSTTGVVETQYF.

The CDR3 coding sequence is TGTGCCAGCCTCCCGGGAGGGCATGGAGATACGCAGTATTTT. Translated, it gives CASLPGGHGDTQYF. The rearrangement uses TRBV4-2 and TRBJ2-3, with TRBD2 identical over 8 bases. Germline V gene sequence: CDR1 LGHNA, CDR2 YNFKEQ. The V segment lost 8 bases and the J segment 5 bases; nucleotides outside the gene matches: 9. The CDR3 sequence is 14 residues long.

The CDR3 is CASTLKGLGLLGTQYF. The CDR3 DNA reads as TGTGCCAGCACCCTCAAGGGACTAGGACTCCTCGGGACCCAGTACTTC. The rearrangement links TRBV28 to TRBJ2-5, with 8 bases lining up with TRBD2. V trimming: 7 bases; J trimming: 7 bases; junction bases outside the gene matches: 17. Per germline, CDR1 MDHEN and CDR2 SYDVKM. The CDR3 has 16 residues.

The gene calls are TRBV2 and TRBJ1-1, with D hard to call. The V and J ends lost 3 bases and 2 bases respectively, with 7 bases between them. From germline, CDR1 is SNHLY and CDR2 FYNNEI. The CDR3 has 13 residues. The CDR3 loop is CASSEADNTEAFF. The CDR3 DNA is TGTGCCAGCAGTGAGGCTGACAACACTGAAGCTTTCTTT.

V and J are TRBV10-3 and TRBJ2-5; tentatively, D is TRBD1 (6 bases). Trimming pared 4 bases from V and 2 bases from J, leaving 8 bases between. The CDR3 has 13 residues. Germline CDR1 and CDR2: ENHRY and SYGVKD. The CDR3 loop is CAISGGLQETQYF. The CDR3 DNA sequence: TGTGCCATCAGTGGGGGGCTTCAAGAGACCCAGTACTTC.

V usage is TRBV5-1 and J usage is TRBJ2-1; 7 positions match TRBD1. The V gene's germline CDR1 is SGHRS and CDR2 YFSETQ. The CDR3 runs 15 residues. Trimming cost V 4 bases and J 4 bases; bases outside gene matches: 8. Here the CDR3 DNA reads TGCGCCAGCAGCCTGGATCAGGGGGTTTACAATGAGCAGTTCTTC. It codes for CASSLDQGVYNEQFF.

The chain has TRBV2 and TRBJ2-7; TRBD1 might be the D (6 bases). Germline lookup yields CDR1 SNHLY and CDR2 FYNNEI. V was cut by 2 bases and J by 3 bases, with 14 bases left in between. The CDR3 is 15 residues long. CDR3 in amino acids: CASSESRQVDYEQYF. The DNA of the CDR3 is TGTGCCAGCAGTGAATCGAGACAGGTGGACTACGAGCAGTACTTC.